The clone carrying this T cell receptor beta chain was detected only once. This specimen comes from a study of blood T cell repertoires in COVID-19. About the research overall: Samples taken during acute and convalescent COVID-19 were collected in the United States, Italy and Spain. Sources were T cells, B-cell-depleted T cells, or PBMCs; the material itself was cDNA or gDNA.

V was trimmed by 4 bases and J by 11 bases, leaving 26 bases between them. The CDR3 covers 15 residues. CDR1 SQVTM and CDR2 ANQGSEA come from the germline V gene. The repertoire was sequenced with immunoSEQ multiplex PCR; TCRdb's copy has only in-frame clones and lacks some. Here the sample spans nearly 95,000 clones, around 86% being singletons. Sequenced: peripheral blood. The rearrangement uses TRBV29-1 and TRBJ1-2; D may be TRBD1 (6 bases). This TCR was sampled from a woman older than 75 with acute or convalescent COVID-19. For the CDR3, the DNA is TGCAGCGTTGGGGACCCTCCACCAAACAGGGTCGGATACACCTTC. Protein product: CSVGDPPPNRVGYTF.